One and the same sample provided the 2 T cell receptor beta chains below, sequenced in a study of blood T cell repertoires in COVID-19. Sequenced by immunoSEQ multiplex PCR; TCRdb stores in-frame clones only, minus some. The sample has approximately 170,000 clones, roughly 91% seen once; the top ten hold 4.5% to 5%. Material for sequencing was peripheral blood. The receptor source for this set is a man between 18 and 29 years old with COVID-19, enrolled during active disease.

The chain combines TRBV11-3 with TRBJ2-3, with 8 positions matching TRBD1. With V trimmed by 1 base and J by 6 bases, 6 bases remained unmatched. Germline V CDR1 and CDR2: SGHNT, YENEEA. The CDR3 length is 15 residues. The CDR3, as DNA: TGTGCCAGCAGCTTAGGGCAGGGGGCTTCGGATACGCAGTATTTT. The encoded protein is CASSLGQGASDTQYF.

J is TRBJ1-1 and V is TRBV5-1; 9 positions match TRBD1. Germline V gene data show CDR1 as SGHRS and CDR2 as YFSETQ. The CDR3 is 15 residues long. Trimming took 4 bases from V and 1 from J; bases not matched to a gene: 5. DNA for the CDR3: TGCGCCAGCAGCAGTGGACAGGGGTGGAACACTGAAGCTTTCTTT. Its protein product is CASSSGQGWNTEAFF. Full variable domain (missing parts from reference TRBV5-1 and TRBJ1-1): KAGVTQTPRYLIKTRGQQVTLSCSPISGHRSVSWYQQTPGQGLQFLFEYFSETQRNKGNFPGRFSGRQFSNSRSEMNVSTLELGDSALYLCASSSGQGWNTEAFFGQGTRLTVV.